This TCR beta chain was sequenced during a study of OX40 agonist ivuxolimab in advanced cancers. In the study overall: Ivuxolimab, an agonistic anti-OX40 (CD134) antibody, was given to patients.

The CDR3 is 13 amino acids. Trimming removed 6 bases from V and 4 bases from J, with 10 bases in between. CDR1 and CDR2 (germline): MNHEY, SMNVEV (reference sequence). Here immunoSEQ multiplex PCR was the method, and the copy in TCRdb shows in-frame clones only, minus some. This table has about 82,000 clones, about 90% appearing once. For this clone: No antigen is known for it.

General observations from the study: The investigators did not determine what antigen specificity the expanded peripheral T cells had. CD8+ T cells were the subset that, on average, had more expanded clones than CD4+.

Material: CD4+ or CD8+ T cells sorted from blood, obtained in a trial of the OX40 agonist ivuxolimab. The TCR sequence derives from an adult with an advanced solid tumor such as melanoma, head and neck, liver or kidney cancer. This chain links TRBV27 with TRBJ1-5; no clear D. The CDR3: CASSLKLNQPQHF. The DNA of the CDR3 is TGTGCCAGCAGCCTCAAGCTTAATCAGCCCCAGCATTTT.